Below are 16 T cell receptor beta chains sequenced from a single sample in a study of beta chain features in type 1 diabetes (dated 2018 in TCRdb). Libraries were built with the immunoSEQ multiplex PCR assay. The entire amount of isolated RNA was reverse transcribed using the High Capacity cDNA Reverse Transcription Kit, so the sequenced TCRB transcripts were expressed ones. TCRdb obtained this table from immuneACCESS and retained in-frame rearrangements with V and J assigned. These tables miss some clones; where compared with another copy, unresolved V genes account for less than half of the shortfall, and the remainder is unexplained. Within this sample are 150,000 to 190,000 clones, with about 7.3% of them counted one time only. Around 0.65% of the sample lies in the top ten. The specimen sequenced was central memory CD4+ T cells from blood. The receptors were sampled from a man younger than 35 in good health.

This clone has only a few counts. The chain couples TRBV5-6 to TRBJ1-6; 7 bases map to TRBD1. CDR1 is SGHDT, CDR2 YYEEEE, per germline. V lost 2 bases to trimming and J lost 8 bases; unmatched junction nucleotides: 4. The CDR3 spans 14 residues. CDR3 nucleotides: TGTGCCAGCAGCTTAAACAGGGGATATTCACCCCTCCACTTT. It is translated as CASSLNRGYSPLHF.

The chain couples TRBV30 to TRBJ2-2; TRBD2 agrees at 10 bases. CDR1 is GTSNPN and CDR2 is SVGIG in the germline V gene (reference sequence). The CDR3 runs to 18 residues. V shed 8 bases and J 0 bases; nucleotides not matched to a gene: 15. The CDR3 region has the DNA TGTGCCCGGAACCGAGGACTAGCGGCAAGAGCGAACACCGGGGAGCTGTTTTTT. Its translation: CARNRGLAARANTGELFF.

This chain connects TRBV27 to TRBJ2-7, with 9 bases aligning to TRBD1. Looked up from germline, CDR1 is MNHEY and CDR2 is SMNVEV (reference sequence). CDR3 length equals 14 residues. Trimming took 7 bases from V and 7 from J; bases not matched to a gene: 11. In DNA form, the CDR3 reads TGTGCCAGCAACCCAACAGGGGGCCCTCGGGAGCAGTACTTC. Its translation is CASNPTGGPREQYF.

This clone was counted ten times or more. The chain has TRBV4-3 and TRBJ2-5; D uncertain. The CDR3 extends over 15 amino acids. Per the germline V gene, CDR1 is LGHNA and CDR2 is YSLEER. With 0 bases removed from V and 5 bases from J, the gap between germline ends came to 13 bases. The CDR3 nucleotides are TGCGCCAGCAGCCAAGATGCTCGGTCGTCGGAGACCCAGTACTTC. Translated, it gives CASSQDARSSETQYF.

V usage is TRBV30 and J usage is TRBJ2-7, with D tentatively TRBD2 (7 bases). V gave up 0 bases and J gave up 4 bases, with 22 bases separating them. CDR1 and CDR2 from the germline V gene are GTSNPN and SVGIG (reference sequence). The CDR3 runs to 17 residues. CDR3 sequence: CAWSVLSRRGGRYEQYF. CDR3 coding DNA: TGTGCCTGGAGTGTATTGTCCAGGAGGGGGGGTAGGTACGAGCAGTACTTC.

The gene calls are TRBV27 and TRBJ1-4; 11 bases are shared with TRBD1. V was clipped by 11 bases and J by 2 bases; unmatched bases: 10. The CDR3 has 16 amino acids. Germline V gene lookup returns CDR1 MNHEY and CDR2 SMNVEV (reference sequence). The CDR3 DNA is TGTGCCTGTGGACAGGGGGCGGACATGACTAATGAAAAACTGTTTTTT. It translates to CACGQGADMTNEKLFF.

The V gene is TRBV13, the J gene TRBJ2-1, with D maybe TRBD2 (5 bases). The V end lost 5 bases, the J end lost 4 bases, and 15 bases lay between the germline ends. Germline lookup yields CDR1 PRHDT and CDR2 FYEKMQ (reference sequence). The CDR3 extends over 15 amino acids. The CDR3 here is CASSPRSGYYNEQFF. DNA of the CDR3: TGTGCCAGCAGCCCGCGCAGCGGCTATTACAATGAGCAGTTCTTC. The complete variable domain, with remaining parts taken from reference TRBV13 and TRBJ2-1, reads AAGVIQSPRHLIKEKRETATLKCYPIPRHDTVYWYQQGPGQDPQFLISFYEKMQSDKGSIPDRFSAQQFSDYHSELNMSSLELGDSALYFCASSPRSGYYNEQFFGPGTRLTVL.

In DNA form, the CDR3 reads TGTGCCAGCAGCGTAGCTACGGGGGGAATAGACACCATATATTTT. It is translated as CASSVATGGIDTIYF. The chain couples TRBV9 to TRBJ1-3; a weak D match, TRBD1 (5 bases). Trimming took 0 bases from V and 8 from J, leaving 15 bases between them. The CDR3 runs 15 residues. Germline V gives CDR1 SGDLS, CDR2 YYNGEE.

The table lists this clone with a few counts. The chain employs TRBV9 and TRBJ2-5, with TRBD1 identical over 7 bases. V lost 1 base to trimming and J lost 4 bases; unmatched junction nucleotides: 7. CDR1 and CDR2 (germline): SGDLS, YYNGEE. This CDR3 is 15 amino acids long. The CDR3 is CASSVTQGLRETQYF. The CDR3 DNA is TGTGCCAGCAGCGTAACACAGGGGCTTCGAGAGACCCAGTACTTC.

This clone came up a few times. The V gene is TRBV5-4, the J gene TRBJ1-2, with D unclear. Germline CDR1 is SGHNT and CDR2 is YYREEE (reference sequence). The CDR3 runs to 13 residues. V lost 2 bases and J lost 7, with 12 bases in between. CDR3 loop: CASSLPDSAGYTF. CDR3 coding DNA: TGTGCCAGCAGCTTACCCGACTCCGCTGGCTACACCTTC.

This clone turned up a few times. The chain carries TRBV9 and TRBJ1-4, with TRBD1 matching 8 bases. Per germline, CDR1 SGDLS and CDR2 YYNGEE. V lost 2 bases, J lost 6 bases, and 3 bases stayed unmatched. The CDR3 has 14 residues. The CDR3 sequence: CASSVSTGDEKLFF. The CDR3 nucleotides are TGTGCCAGCAGCGTGTCGACAGGGGATGAAAAACTGTTTTTT.

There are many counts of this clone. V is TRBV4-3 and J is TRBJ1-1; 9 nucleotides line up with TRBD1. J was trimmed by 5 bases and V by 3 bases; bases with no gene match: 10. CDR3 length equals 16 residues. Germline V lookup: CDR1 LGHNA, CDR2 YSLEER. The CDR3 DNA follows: TGCGCCAGCAGCCAGAATCCGGGACAGGGAGGTACTGAAGCTTTCTTT. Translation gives CASSQNPGQGGTEAFF.

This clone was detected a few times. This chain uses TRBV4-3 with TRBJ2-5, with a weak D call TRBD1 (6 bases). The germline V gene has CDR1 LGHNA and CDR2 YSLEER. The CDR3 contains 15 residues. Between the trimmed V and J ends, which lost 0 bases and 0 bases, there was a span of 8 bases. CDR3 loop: CASSQDWTDQETQYF. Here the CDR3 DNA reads TGCGCCAGCAGCCAAGATTGGACAGACCAAGAGACCCAGTACTTC.

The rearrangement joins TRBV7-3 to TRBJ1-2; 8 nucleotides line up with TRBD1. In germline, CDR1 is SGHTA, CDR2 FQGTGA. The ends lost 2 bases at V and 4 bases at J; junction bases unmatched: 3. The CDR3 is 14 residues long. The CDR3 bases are TGTGCCAGCAGCTTATCGGGACAGGCCTATGGCTACACCTTC. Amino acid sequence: CASSLSGQAYGYTF. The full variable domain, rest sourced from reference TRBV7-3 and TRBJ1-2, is GAGVSQTPSNKVTEKGKYVELRCDPISGHTALYWYRQSLGQGPEFLIYFQGTGAADDSGLPNDRFFAVRPEGSVSTLKIQRTERGDSAVYLCASSLSGQAYGYTFGSGTRLTVV.

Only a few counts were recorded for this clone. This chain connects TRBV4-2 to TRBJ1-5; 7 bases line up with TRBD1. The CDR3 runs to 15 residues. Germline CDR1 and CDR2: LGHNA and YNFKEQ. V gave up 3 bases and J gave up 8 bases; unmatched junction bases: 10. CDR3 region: CASSHDRQGIEPQHF. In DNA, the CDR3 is TGTGCCAGCAGCCATGACCGACAGGGTATAGAGCCCCAGCATTTT.

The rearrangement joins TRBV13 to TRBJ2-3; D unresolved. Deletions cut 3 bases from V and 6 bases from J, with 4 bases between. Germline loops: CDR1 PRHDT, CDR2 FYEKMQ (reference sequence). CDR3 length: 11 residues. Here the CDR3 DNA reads TGTGCCAGCAGCTTCAGGGATACGCAGTATTTT. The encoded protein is CASSFRDTQYF.